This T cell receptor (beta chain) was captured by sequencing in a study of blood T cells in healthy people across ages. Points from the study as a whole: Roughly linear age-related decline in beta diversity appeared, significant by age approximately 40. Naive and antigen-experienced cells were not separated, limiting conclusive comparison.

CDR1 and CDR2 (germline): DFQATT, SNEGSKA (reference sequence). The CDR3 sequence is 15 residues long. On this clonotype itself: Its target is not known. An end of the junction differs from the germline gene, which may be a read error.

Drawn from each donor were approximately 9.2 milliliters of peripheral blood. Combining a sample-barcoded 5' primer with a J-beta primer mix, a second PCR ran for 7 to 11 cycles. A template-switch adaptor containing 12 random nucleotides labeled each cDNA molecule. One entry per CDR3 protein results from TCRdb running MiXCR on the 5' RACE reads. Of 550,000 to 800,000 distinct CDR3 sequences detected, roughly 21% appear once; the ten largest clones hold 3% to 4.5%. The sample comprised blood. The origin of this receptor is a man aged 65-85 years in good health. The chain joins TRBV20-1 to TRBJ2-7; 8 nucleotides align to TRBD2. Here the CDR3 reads CSARDSGERAYEQCF. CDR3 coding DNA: TGCAGTGCTAGAGATAGCGGGGAGAGAGCCTACGAGCAGTGCTTC.